Listed below are T cell receptor beta chains from one sample, sequenced in a study of T cells in Graves' hyperthyroidism and ophthalmopathy. A single record per CDR3 protein comes from TCRdb applying MiXCR to the multiplex PCR reads. Here the sample spans over 500,000 distinct CDR3 sequences, 14% being singletons. The sample taken for sequencing was blood. The receptors originated from a woman aged 40 to 50 with Graves' hyperthyroidism. The CDR3 runs from the conserved cysteine through the conserved F or W. The D gene is left open where the match is weak. Size is omitted from some rows. Given values are once, few, many or a class for expanded clones.

abundance | j_gene | d_gene | v_gene | CDR3aa | CDR3nt
. | TRBJ1-1 | . | TRBV27 | CASSLGPGYEAFF | TGTGCCAGCAGTTTGGGGCCAGGGTATGAAGCTTTCTTT
few | TRBJ1-2 | TRBD1 | TRBV10-3 | CAIRPQNGTANYGYTF | TGTGCCATCCGACCTCAGAATGGGACAGCCAACTATGGCTACACCTTC
few | TRBJ2-3 | . | TRBV9 | CASSVEGGGQDTQYF | TGTGCCAGCAGCGTAGAGGGGGGAGGGCAAGATACGCAGTATTTT
once | TRBJ2-2 | . | TRBV7-2 | CASSLSPSVRPGELFF | TGTGCCAGCAGCTTATCCCCTAGCGTGAGACCCGGGGAGCTGTTTTTT
many | TRBJ2-7 | TRBD1 | TRBV11-3 | CASNNLGQGATQQYF | TGTGCCAGCAACAATCTGGGACAGGGGGCTACTCAGCAGTACTTC
few | TRBJ2-7 | . | TRBV20-1 | CSARLGGINEQYF | TGCAGTGCTAGATTGGGGGGAATCAACGAGCAGTACTTC
. | TRBJ2-2 | . | TRBV20-1 | CSARDRGASAGELFF | TGCAGTGCTAGAGATCGGGGGGCGTCTGCCGGGGAGCTGTTTTTT
few | TRBJ2-1 | . | TRBV6-1 | CASSRESSYNEQFF | TGTGCCAGCAGTCGGGAAAGCTCCTACAATGAGCAGTTCTTC
few | TRBJ2-2 | . | TRBV29-1 | CSVEDGGLELFF | TGCAGCGTTGAAGATGGGGGGCTAGAGCTGTTTTTT
many | TRBJ2-7 | TRBD1 | TRBV18 | CASSPGQAEQYF | TGTGCCAGCTCACCAGGACAGGCCGAGCAGTACTTC
few | TRBJ2-2 | . | TRBV5-1 | CASSLGDGFYTGELFF | TGCGCCAGCAGCTTGGGAGACGGCTTTTACACCGGGGAGCTGTTTTTT
many | TRBJ2-1 | . | TRBV2 | CASSEIYSEQFF | TGTGCCAGCAGTGAAATCTACAGTGAGCAGTTCTTC
many | TRBJ2-3 | TRBD2 | TRBV5-1 | CASSLASSGRWADTQYF | TGCGCCAGCAGCTTGGCATCTAGCGGGAGGTGGGCAGATACGCAGTATTTT
many | TRBJ1-1 | . | TRBV28 | CASTRELGTEAFF | TGTGCCAGCACCAGAGAACTTGGGACTGAAGCTTTCTTT
many | TRBJ2-7 | . | TRBV5-1 | CASSLVGRFNEQYF | TGCGCCAGCAGCTTGGTAGGGCGTTTCAACGAGCAGTACTTC
few | TRBJ2-7 | TRBD1 | TRBV6-1 | CASSSAGQGRYEQYF | TGTGCCAGCAGCTCGGCGGGACAGGGGAGGTACGAGCAGTACTTC
. | TRBJ1-5 | . | TRBV19 | CASSITVNQPQHF | TGTGCCAGTAGTATAACAGTCAATCAGCCCCAGCATTTT
many | TRBJ1-2 | . | TRBV7-9 | CASSLVGRTNYGYTF | TGTGCCAGCAGCTTAGTGGGGAGGACTAACTATGGCTACACCTTC
many | TRBJ2-1 | TRBD2 | TRBV20-1 | CSARDSAPTSGRGNEQFF | TGCAGTGCTAGAGATTCCGCACCAACTAGCGGGAGGGGCAATGAGCAGTTCTTC
many | TRBJ2-7 | TRBD2 | TRBV5-1 | CASSLDGLADPGEQYF | TGCGCCAGCAGCTTGGACGGGCTAGCGGATCCTGGTGAGCAGTACTTC
few | TRBJ2-6 | . | TRBV27 | CASRLSPGSGANVLTF | TGTGCCAGCAGGCTAAGCCCAGGGTCTGGGGCCAACGTCCTGACTTTC
few | TRBJ1-5 | . | TRBV4-2 | CASSQVSGTSNQPQHF | TGTGCCAGCAGCCAAGTATCGGGGACTAGCAATCAGCCCCAGCATTTT
. | TRBJ1-5 | . | TRBV12-3/TRBV12-4 | CASSLAGDIPLNSQHF | TGTGCCAGCAGTTTAGCGGGCGACATCCCTCTCAACTCCCAGCATTTT
. | TRBJ2-7 | TRBD1 | TRBV5-6 | CASSSPGVGQGLLIPTYEQYF | TGTGCCAGCAGCTCGCCTGGGGTGGGACAGGGGCTATTAATCCCCACCTACGAGCAGTACTTC
. | TRBJ1-2 | TRBD1 | TRBV6-1 | CASSAGTGRLYGYTF | TGTGCCAGCAGCGCGGGGACAGGGCGGCTCTATGGCTACACCTTC
many | TRBJ1-5 | . | TRBV28 | CASSLAAGSQPQHF | TGTGCCAGCAGTTTAGCGGCAGGGAGCCAGCCCCAGCATTTT
few | TRBJ2-5 | TRBD2 | TRBV13 | CASSRGLAGGGETQYF | TGTGCCAGCAGCCGTGGACTAGCGGGAGGGGGAGAGACCCAGTACTTC
many | TRBJ2-7 | TRBD1 | TRBV18 | CASSPATGGTKYEQYF | TGTGCCAGCTCACCGGCGACAGGGGGCACGAAGTACGAGCAGTACTTC
. | TRBJ1-2 | . | TRBV3-1 | CASSHSDDSYGYTF | TGTGCCAGCAGCCACTCTGACGACTCCTATGGCTACACCTTC
. | TRBJ2-7 | TRBD2 | TRBV19 | CASTQSGGGSYEQYF | TGTGCCAGTACCCAATCGGGGGGGGGCTCCTACGAGCAGTACTTC
many | TRBJ1-1 | . | TRBV28 | CASSLRVAVTEAFF | TGTGCCAGCAGTTTACGGGTGGCTGTCACTGAAGCTTTCTTT
. | TRBJ2-7 | TRBD2 | TRBV20-1 | CSARDGGRPSYEQYF | TGCAGTGCTAGAGACGGCGGGAGGCCCTCCTACGAGCAGTACTTC
many | TRBJ1-2 | TRBD1 | TRBV11-1 | CASSRTGENGYTF | TGTGCCAGCAGCCGGACAGGGGAAAATGGCTACACCTTC
. | TRBJ2-1 | TRBD2 | TRBV28 | CASSSASGAPGDEQFF | TGTGCCAGCAGTTCTGCTAGCGGGGCCCCTGGAGATGAGCAGTTCTTC
many | TRBJ1-3 | . | TRBV28 | CASRDSYSGNTIYF | TGTGCCAGCAGAGACAGTTACTCTGGAAACACCATATATTTT
many | TRBJ2-1 | . | TRBV12-3/TRBV12-4 | CASSSRRVNEQFF | TGTGCCAGCAGTTCCCGGAGGGTTAATGAGCAGTTCTTC
many | TRBJ2-3 | . | TRBV12-3/TRBV12-4 | CASSLLGSDTQYF | TGTGCCAGCAGTTTATTGGGGTCAGATACGCAGTATTTT
many | TRBJ2-3 | . | TRBV5-4 | CASSSSGLFSTDTQYF | TGTGCCAGCAGCTCGTCGGGACTTTTTAGCACAGATACGCAGTATTTT
many | TRBJ1-2 | . | TRBV7-2 | CASSPLGSTTNGYTF | TGTGCCAGCAGCCCCCTGGGATCGACTACAAATGGCTACACCTTC
many | TRBJ2-1 | TRBD2 | TRBV11-3 | CASSLVDAGVLNEQFF | TGTGCCAGCAGCTTAGTTGACGCGGGAGTTTTGAATGAGCAGTTCTTC
few | TRBJ2-1 | TRBD2 | TRBV4-1 | CASSQDRGVGSGRGNEQFF | TGCGCCAGCAGCCAAGATAGGGGGGTAGGTAGCGGGAGAGGGAATGAGCAGTTCTTC
. | TRBJ2-5 | TRBD1 | TRBV24-1 | CATSASTGPETQYF | TGTGCCACCAGTGCCTCGACAGGGCCGGAGACCCAGTACTTC